This TCR beta chain is drawn from a study of blood T cell repertoires in COVID-19. The V segment lost 4 bases and the J segment 0 bases; nucleotides outside the gene matches: 2. The germline gives CDR1 LNHDA, CDR2 SQIVND (reference sequence). This CDR3 is 15 amino acids long. Two negative PCRs, clearance, or symptom resolution were required of recovered Cohort 3 donors. Clones were sequenced by immunoSEQ multiplex PCR, and TCRdb holds only the in-frame ones, with some missing. The data show about 250,000 clones, more than 80% seen once. The TCR comes from a woman between 18 and 30 years old who had recovered from COVID-19. Sequenced: PBMCs or T cells enriched from blood (not recorded which). The rearrangement links TRBV19 to TRBJ2-2, with TRBD1 matching 7 bases. The CDR3 reads CASSRDSSNTGELFF. The CDR3 nucleotides read TGTGCCAGTAGTAGGGACAGCTCGAACACCGGGGAGCTGTTTTTT.